This T cell receptor (beta chain) was observed in a study of shared clonotypes between healthy human individuals. Study-level information: For every donor, three CD4 naive, three CD4 memory, two CD8 naive and one CD8 memory plates were used. Findings of the study overall: Naive CD4 clonotypes were shared across several donors at about 5%. Incompleteness in sorted-subset sequencing, despite large depth, was shown by rarefaction.

Measured with immunoSEQ multiplex PCR; TCRdb has only the in-frame clones, and not every one. The sample yields under 1,900,000 clones, approximately 98.5% seen once. Regarding this clone: Its specificity is unknown.

CD4+ cell separation produced CD45RA+ naive and CD45RA-negative memory subsets. V lost 6 bases, J lost 3 bases, and 13 bases lay in between. This CDR3 spans 13 amino acids. From germline, CDR1 is SQVTM and CDR2 ANQGSEA. The genes are TRBV29-1 and TRBJ2-3, with D possibly being TRBD2 (7 bases). Sequencing was done on a sample of naive CD4+ T cells sorted from blood. The subset is: CD45RA+ positively selected. This clonotype was sampled from a man aged 30-40 years in good health. The CDR3 is CSVLGGGTDTQYF. For the CDR3, the DNA is TGCAGCGTCTTAGGGGGGGGGACAGATACGCAGTATTTT.